Below, one TCR beta chain is given with its context. The antigen is not known. This entry belongs to a study of cytomegalovirus exposure and HLA in healthy donors. At the level of the study: Earlier, approximately 180 million T cells were analyzed, and about 120 million unique TCR beta sequences were found among them.

Study observations and caveats: Cytomegalovirus association was listed for around 170 TCR beta chains. The authors judged a highly shared variant cluster likely a sequencing artifact.

CDR1 is KGHSH, CDR2 LQKENI, per germline. V lost 5 bases, J lost 6 bases, and 8 bases stayed unmatched. The CDR3 consists of 15 residues. 60 Vbeta and 13 Jbeta primers were used in PCR. Clones were sequenced by immunoSEQ multiplex PCR, and TCRdb holds only the in-frame ones, with some missing. The data hold 130,000 to 150,000 clones, with over 55% observed a single time. The sequence was collected from a middle-aged man in good health and CMV-seronegative. The V and J genes are TRBV18 and TRBJ2-1; 9 bases map to TRBD1. Sequencing was performed on PBMCs. In nucleotides, the CDR3 is TGTGCCAGCTCAGCCCCGGGGACAGGGTTCAATGAGCAGTTCTTC. This sequence encodes CASSAPGTGFNEQFF.